Below, one T cell receptor beta chain is given with its context. What it binds is not known. The V gene's germline CDR1 is MGHRA and CDR2 YSYEKL. The CDR3 spans 14 residues. The ends lost 1 base at V and 9 bases at J; junction bases unmatched: 4. Preparation of TCR beta libraries was done by quantitative 5'-RACE with molecular barcodes. TCRdb fed the 5' RACE reads into MiXCR, producing one record per CDR3 protein. Of about 440,000 distinct CDR3 sequences in the sample, 17% were seen once. The entry originates in a study of CD8 T cells in ankylosing spondylitis. General study points: It appeared that ankylosing spondylitis blood was characterized by a TCR beta motif of 8 or 9 highly homologous variants. Researchers report that disease-linked clones proved CD8+ and relatively rare in peripheral blood.

This receptor was taken from a male donor with ankylosing spondylitis. The chain carries TRBV4-1 and TRBJ2-1, with 9 bases matching TRBD2. The sequenced material came from blood, either unsorted or a sorted T cell fraction (not recorded which). CDR3 sequence reads: CASSQAWTSAEQFF. CDR3 in DNA: TGCGCCAGCAGCCAAGCTTGGACTAGCGCTGAGCAGTTCTTC.